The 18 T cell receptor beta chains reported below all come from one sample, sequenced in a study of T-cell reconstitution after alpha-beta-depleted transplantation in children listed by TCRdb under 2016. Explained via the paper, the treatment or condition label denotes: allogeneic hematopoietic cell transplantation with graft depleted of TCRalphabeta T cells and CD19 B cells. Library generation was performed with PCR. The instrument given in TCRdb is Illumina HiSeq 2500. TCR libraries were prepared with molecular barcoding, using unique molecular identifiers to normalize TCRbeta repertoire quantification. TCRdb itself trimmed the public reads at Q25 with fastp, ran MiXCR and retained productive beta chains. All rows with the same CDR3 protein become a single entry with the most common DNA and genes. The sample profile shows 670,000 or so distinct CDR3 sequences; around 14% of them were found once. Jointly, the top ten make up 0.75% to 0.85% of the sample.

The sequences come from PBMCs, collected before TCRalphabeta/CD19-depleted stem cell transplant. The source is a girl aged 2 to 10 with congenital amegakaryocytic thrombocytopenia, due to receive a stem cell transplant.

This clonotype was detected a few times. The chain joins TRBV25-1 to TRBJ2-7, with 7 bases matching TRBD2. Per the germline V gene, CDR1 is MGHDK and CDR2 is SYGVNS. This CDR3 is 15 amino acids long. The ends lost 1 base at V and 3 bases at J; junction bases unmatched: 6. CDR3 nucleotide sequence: TGTGCCAGCAGTGAATTGGGGGGAGGGAACTACGAGCAGTACTTC. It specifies CASSELGGGNYEQYF.

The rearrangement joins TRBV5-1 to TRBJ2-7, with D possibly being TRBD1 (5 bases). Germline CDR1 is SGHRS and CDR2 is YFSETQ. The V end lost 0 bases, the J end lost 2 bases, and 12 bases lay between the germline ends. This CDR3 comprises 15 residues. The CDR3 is CASSLARVGAYEQYF. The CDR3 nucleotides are TGCGCCAGCAGCTTGGCCAGGGTTGGAGCCTACGAGCAGTACTTC.

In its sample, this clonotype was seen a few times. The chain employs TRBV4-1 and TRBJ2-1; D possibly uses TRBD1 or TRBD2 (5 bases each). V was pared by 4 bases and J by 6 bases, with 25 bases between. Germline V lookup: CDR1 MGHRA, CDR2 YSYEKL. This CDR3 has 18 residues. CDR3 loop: CASSLTYPGATKFNEQFF. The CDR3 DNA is TGCGCCAGCAGCCTGACATACCCCGGGGCCACAAAATTCAATGAGCAGTTCTTC.

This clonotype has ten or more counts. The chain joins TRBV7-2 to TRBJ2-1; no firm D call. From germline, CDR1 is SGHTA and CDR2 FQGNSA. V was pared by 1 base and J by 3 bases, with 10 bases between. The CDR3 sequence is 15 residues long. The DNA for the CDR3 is TGTGCCAGCAGCTTAGAGTCGGTATTCTACAATGAGCAGTTCTTC. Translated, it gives CASSLESVFYNEQFF.

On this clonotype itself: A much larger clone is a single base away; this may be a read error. The CDR3 is CAGGVGRPLGHEQFF. CDR3 DNA sequence: TGTGCCGGTGGGGTTGGGAGGCCCCTTGGCCATGAGCAGTTCTTC. The chain recombines TRBV6-1 with TRBJ2-1; D perhaps matches TRBD2 (6 bases). The V end lost 11 bases, the J end lost 8 bases, and 25 bases lay between the germline ends. The CDR3 loop spans 15 amino acids. Germline CDR1 and CDR2: MNHNS and SASEGT.

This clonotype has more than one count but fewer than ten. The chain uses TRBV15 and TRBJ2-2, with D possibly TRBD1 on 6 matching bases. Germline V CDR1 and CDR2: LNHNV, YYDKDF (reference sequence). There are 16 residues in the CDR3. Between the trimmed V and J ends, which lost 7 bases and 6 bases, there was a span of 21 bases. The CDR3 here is CATTQIRPQGSGELFF. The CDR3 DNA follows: TGTGCCACCACCCAAATTCGTCCCCAGGGGTCCGGGGAGCTGTTTTTT.

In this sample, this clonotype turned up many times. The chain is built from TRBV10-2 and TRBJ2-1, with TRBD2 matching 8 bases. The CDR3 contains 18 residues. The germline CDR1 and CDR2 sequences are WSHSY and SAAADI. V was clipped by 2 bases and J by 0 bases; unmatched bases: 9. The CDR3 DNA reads TGCGCCAGCAGTGAGGGGGCTAGCGGGTTGAGCTCCTACAATGAGCAGTTCTTC. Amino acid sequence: CASSEGASGLSSYNEQFF.

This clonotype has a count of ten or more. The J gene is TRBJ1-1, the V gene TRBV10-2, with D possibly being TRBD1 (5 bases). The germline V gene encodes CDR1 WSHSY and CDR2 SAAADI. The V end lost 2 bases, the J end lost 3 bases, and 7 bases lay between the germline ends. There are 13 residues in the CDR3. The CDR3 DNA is TGCGCCAGCAGTGAGGGGGGGGACACTGAAGCTTTCTTT. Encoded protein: CASSEGGDTEAFF.

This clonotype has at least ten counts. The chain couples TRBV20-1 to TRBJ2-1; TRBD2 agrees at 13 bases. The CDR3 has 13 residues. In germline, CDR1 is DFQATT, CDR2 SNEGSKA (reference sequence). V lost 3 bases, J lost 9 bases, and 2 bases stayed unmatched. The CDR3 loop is CSASRLAGGEQFF. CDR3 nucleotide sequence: TGCAGTGCTAGCAGACTAGCGGGAGGTGAGCAGTTCTTC.

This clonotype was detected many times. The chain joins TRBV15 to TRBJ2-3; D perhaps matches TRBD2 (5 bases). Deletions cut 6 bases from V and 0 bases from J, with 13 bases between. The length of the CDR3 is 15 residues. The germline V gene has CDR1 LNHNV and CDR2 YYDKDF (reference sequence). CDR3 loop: CATRGGCKSTDTQYF. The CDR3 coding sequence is TGTGCCACCAGAGGCGGGTGCAAAAGCACAGATACGCAGTATTTT.

CDR3 sequence: CASSRVLEEEAFF. CDR3 DNA sequence: TGTGCCAGCAGCAGGGTTCTAGAAGAGGAAGCTTTCTTT. This chain uses TRBV3-1 with TRBJ1-1; D ambiguous. V was trimmed by 5 bases and J by 8 bases, leaving 15 bases between them. CDR3 size: 13 residues. Germline CDR1 is LGHDT and CDR2 is YNNKEL (reference sequence).

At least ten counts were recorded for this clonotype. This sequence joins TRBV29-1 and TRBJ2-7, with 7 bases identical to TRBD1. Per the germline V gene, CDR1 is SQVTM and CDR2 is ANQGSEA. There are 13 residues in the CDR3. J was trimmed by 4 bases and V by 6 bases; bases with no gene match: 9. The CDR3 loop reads CSVYMGQTYEQYF. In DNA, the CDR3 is TGCAGCGTATACATGGGACAGACTTACGAGCAGTACTTC.

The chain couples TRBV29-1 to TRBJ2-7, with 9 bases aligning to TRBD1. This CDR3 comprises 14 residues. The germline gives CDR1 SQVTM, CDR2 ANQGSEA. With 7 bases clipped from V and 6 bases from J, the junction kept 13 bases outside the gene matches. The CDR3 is CSASSNRGRGEQYF. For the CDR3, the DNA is TGCAGCGCTTCATCGAACAGGGGGCGCGGCGAGCAGTACTTC.

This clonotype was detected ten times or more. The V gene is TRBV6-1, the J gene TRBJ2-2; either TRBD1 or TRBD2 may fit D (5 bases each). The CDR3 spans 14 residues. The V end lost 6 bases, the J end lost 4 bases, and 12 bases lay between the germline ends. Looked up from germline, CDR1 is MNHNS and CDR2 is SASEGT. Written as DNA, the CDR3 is TGTGCCAGCAGAGGGGACCAAGTCACCGGGGAGCTGTTTTTT. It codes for CASRGDQVTGELFF.

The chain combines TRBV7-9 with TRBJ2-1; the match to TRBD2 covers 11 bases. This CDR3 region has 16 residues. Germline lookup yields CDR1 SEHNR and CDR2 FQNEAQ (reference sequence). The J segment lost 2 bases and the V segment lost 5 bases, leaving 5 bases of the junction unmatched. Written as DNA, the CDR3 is TGTGCCAGCAGCCCTCTTAGCGGGAGGGCCTACAATGAGCAGTTCTTC. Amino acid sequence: CASSPLSGRAYNEQFF. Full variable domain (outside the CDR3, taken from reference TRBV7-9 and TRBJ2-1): DTGVSQNPRHKITKRGQNVTFRCDPISEHNRLYWYRQTLGQGPEFLTYFQNEAQLEKSRLLSDRFSAERPKGSFSTLEIQRTEQGDSAMYLCASSPLSGRAYNEQFFGPGTRLTVL.

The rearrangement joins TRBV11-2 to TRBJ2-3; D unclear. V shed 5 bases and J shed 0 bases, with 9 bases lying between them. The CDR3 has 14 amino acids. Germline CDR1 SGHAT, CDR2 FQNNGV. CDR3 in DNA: TGTGCCAGCAGCATGATTGCCAGCACAGATACGCAGTATTTT. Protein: CASSMIASTDTQYF.

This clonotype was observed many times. The CDR3 spells CASSLGRGGFVKNIQYF. Here the CDR3 DNA reads TGTGCCAGCAGTTTAGGCAGGGGTGGGTTTGTCAAAAACATTCAGTACTTC. The chain carries TRBV12-3 or TRBV12-4 and TRBJ2-4; tentative D call: TRBD1 (6 bases). The CDR3 length is 17 residues. V dropped 1 base and J dropped 3 bases, with 16 bases sitting between them.

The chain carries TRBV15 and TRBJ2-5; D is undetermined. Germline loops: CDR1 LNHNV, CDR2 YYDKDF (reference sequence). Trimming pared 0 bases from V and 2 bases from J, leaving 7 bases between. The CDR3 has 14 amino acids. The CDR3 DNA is TGTGCCACCAGCAGAGATATTCCACAAGAGACCCAGTACTTC. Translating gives CATSRDIPQETQYF. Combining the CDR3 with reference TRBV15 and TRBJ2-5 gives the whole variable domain DAMVIQNPRYQVTQFGKPVTLSCSQTLNHNVMYWYQQKSSQAPKLLFHYYDKDFNNEADTPDNFQSRRPNTSFCFLDIRSPGLGDTAMYLCATSRDIPQETQYFGPGTRLLVL.